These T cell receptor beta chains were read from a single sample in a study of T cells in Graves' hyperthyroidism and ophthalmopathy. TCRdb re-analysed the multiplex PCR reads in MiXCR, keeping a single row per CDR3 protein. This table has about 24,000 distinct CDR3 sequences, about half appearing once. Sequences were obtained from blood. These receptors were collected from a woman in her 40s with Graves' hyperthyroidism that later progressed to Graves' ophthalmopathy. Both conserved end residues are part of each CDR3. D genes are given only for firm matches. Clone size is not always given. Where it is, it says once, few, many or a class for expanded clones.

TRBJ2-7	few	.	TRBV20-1	CSARRDSTYEQYF	TGCAGTGCTAGAAGGGACTCTACCTACGAGCAGTACTTC
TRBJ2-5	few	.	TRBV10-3	CAISSAGPQETQYF	TGTGCCATCAGTTCCGCGGGGCCCCAAGAGACCCAGTACTTC
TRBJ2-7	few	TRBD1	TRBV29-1	CSVSPGQEDYEQYF	TGCAGCGTTTCTCCGGGACAGGAGGACTACGAGCAGTACTTC
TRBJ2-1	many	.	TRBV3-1	CASSQEVVGFAQFF	TGTGCCAGCAGCCAAGAAGTGGTGGGGTTTGCGCAGTTCTTC
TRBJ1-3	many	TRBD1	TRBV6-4	CASSGHGTTGPGNTIYF	TGTGCCAGCAGTGGGCACGGGACGACAGGGCCTGGAAACACCATATATTTT
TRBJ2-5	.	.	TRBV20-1	CSAREDRRTQETQYF	TGCAGTGCTAGAGAAGACAGAAGAACCCAAGAGACCCAGTACTTC
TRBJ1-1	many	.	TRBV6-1	CASMYGPLNTEAFF	TGTGCCAGCATGTATGGACCCCTTAACACTGAAGCTTTCTTT
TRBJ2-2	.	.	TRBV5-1	CASSLVSNTGELSF	TGCGCCAGCAGCTTAGTCTCGAATACCGGGGAGCTGTCTTTT
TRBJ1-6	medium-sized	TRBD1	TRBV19	CASRPPGTGGNSPLHF	TGTGCCAGTAGACCACCCGGGACAGGGGGCAATTCACCCCTCCACTTT
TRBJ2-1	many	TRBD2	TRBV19	CASTEYRIAGVHEQFF	TGTGCCAGTACCGAGTATAGGATAGCGGGAGTCCATGAGCAGTTCTTC
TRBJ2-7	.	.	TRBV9	CASSPQLGLDGDEQYF	TGTGCCAGCTCACCGCAATTGGGACTCGACGGTGACGAGCAGTACTTC
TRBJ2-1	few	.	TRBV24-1	CATSDLAGNNEQFF	TGTGCCACCAGTGATTTGGCCGGGAACAATGAGCAGTTCTTC
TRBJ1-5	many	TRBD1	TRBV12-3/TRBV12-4	CASSYRDRDQPQHF	TGTGCCAGCAGTTACCGGGACAGGGATCAGCCCCAGCATTTT
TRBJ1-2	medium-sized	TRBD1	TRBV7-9	CASSRQGVVGYTF	TGTGCCAGCAGCCGACAGGGAGTAGTTGGCTACACCTTC
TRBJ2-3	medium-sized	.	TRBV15	CATRGDSTDTQYF	TGTGCCACCAGGGGGGACTCCACAGATACGCAGTATTTT
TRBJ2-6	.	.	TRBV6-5	CATKIMFGANVLTF	TGTGCCACCAAGATCATGTTTGGGGCCAACGTCCTGACTTTC
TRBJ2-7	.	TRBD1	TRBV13	CASSTTGQGKREQYF	TGTGCCAGCAGTACCACGGGACAGGGGAAAAGAGAGCAGTACTTC
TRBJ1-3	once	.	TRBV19	CASSIVNSGNTIYF	TGTGCCAGTAGTATAGTAAACTCTGGAAACACCATATATTTT
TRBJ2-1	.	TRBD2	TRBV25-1	CACSRQAGGKVEDEQFF	TGTGCCTGCAGTCGACAAGCGGGAGGGAAGGTGGAAGATGAGCAGTTCTTC
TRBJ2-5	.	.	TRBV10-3	CAISESGTSRGTQYF	TGTGCCATCAGTGAGTCCGGGACCTCAAGGGGGACCCAGTACTTC
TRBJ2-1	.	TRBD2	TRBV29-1	CSARTSGRRYNEQFF	TGCAGCGCTCGGACTAGCGGCAGACGATACAATGAGCAGTTCTTC
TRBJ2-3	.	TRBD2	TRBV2	CTSKREGAGTDTQYF	TGTACCAGCAAGCGGGAGGGCGCGGGCACAGATACGCAGTATTTT
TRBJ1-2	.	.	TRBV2	CASKGTEYGYTF	TGTGCCAGCAAAGGGACTGAATATGGCTACACCTTC
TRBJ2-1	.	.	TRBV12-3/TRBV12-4	CASSPQGGEDNEQFF	TGTGCCAGCAGTCCGCAGGGTGGGGAAGACAATGAGCAGTTCTTC
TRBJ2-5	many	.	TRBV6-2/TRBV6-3	CASSTGLGTQYF	TGTGCCAGCAGTACGGGGCTGGGGACCCAGTACTTC
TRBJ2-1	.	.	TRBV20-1	CSARWGNEQFF	TGCAGTGCTAGATGGGGAAATGAGCAGTTCTTC
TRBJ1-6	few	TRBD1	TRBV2	CASSERGRNSPLHF	TGTGCCAGCAGTGAGAGGGGGCGTAATTCACCCCTCCACTTT
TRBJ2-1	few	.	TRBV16	CASSPIEYNEQFF	TGTGCCAGCAGTCCAATCGAGTACAATGAGCAGTTCTTC
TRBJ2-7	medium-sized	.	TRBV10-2	CASSVGFTTTYEQYF	TGCGCCAGCAGTGTTGGCTTTACTACTACCTACGAGCAGTACTTC
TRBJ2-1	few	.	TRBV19	CASSARLGPRNEQFF	TGTGCCAGTAGTGCCCGGTTAGGGCCTAGGAATGAGCAGTTCTTC
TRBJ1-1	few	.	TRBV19	CASRSIGEAFF	TGTGCCAGTAGGTCCATTGGAGAAGCTTTCTTT
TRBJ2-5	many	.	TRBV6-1	CASSEALGTETQYF	TGTGCCAGCAGTGAAGCCCTCGGGACAGAGACCCAGTACTTC
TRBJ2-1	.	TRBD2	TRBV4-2	CASSQVQAGADEQFF	TGTGCCAGCAGCCAAGTTCAAGCGGGAGCCGATGAGCAGTTCTTC
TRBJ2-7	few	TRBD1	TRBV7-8	CASSFPSGTGVNEQYF	TGTGCCAGCAGCTTCCCGTCTGGGACAGGGGTCAACGAGCAGTACTTC
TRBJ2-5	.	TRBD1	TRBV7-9	CASNRGQETQYF	TGTGCCAGCAATAGGGGGCAGGAGACCCAGTACTTC
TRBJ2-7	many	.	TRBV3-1	CASSQAESEQYF	TGTGCCAGCAGCCAAGCGGAGAGCGAGCAGTACTTC
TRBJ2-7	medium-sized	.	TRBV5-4	CASSSLPGEQYF	TGTGCCAGCAGCTCCCTACCGGGGGAGCAGTACTTC
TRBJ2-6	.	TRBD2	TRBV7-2	CASSSGLAGEYGANVLTF	TGTGCCAGCAGCTCGGGACTAGCGGGAGAGTACGGGGCCAACGTCCTGACTTTC
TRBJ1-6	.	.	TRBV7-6	CASSLDSYNSPLHF	TGTGCCAGCAGCTTAGATTCCTATAATTCACCCCTCCACTTT
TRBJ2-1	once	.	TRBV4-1	CASSLWTRDEQFF	TGCGCCAGCAGCCTCTGGACTCGCGATGAGCAGTTCTTC
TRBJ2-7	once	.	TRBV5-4	CASSLPQGSNTGEYF	TGTGCCAGCAGCCTACCACAGGGTTCGAACACCGGGGAGTACTTC
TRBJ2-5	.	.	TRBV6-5	CASYHPAAETQSF	TGCGCCAGCTACCACCCAGCGGCGGAGACCCAGTCCTTC
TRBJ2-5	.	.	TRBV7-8	CASSLARQVKETQYF	TGTGCCAGCAGCTTAGCGAGACAGGTGAAAGAGACCCAGTACTTC
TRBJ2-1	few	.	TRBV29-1	CSVFPINEQFF	TGCAGCGTTTTCCCAATCAATGAGCAGTTCTTC
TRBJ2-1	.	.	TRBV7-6	CASSFNALGEQFF	TGTGCCAGCAGCTTTAATGCACTGGGTGAGCAGTTCTTC
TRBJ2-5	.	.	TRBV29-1	CSGLGAGQETQYF	TGCAGCGGTCTGGGGGCAGGGCAGGAGACCCAGTACTTC
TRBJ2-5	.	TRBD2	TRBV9	CASSPGTSPEETQYF	TGTGCCAGCAGCCCTGGGACTAGCCCGGAAGAGACCCAGTACTTC
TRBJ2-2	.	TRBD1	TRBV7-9	CASSLVQGGLGELFF	TGTGCCAGCAGCTTAGTACAGGGGGGCCTCGGGGAGCTGTTTTTT
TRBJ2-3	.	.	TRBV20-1	CSASARPTDTQYF	TGCAGTGCTAGCGCGCGCCCCACAGATACGCAGTATTTT
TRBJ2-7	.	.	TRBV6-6	CASSYPVSSGDEQYF	TGTGCCAGCAGTTACCCCGTATCATCAGGGGACGAGCAGTACTTC
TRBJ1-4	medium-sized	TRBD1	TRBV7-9	CASSRAGGEKLFF	TGTGCCAGCAGCAGGGCAGGGGGTGAAAAACTGTTTTTT
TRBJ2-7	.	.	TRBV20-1	CSGVDGGQPYEQYF	TGCAGTGGGGTCGACGGGGGTCAGCCCTACGAGCAGTACTTC
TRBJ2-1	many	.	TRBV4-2	CASSQGPFSDHEQFF	TGTGCCAGCAGCCAAGGTCCGTTTTCCGACCATGAGCAGTTCTTC
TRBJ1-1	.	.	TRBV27	CASSYQGRGSTEAFF	TGTGCCAGCAGCTACCAGGGGAGGGGGAGCACTGAAGCTTTCTTT
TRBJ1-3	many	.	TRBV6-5	CASSYGSDSGNTIYF	TGTGCCAGCAGTTACGGTTCAGACTCTGGAAACACCATATATTTT
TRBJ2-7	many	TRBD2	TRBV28	CASSGTSGTPLYEQYF	TGTGCCAGCAGTGGGACTAGCGGGACCCCACTCTACGAGCAGTACTTC
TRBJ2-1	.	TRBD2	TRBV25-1	CASSGTSGRFEQFF	TGTGCCAGCAGTGGGACTAGCGGGAGGTTTGAGCAGTTCTTC
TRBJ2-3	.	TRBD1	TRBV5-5	CASSSTGTVTDTQYF	TGTGCCAGCAGCTCTACTGGGACAGTCACAGATACGCAGTATTTT
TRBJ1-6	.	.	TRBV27	CASGPSRTASSYNSPLHF	TGTGCCAGCGGGCCCTCTAGGACAGCGAGCTCCTATAATTCACCCCTCCACTTT
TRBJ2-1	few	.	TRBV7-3	CASSLIFSSYNEQFF	TGTGCCAGCAGCTTAATCTTCAGCTCCTACAATGAGCAGTTCTTC